The clone carrying this T cell receptor (beta chain) was seen at least ten times. The antigen remains unidentified. This sample is drawn from a study of T-cell memory formation after mild COVID-19. The study, taken as a whole, reports: Cross-reactive memory seemingly joined, as some responding clones were found in pre-infection memory. Clones contracting day 15 to 85 were balanced CD4/CD8; later expanders leaned CD4+. There was no confirmation that second-wave clones peaking on day 37 were SARS-CoV-2 specific.

The V and J ends lost 6 bases and 7 bases respectively, with 9 bases between them. CDR1 is MDHEN and CDR2 is SYDVKM in the germline V gene. This CDR3 contains 12 residues. MiXCR was run by TCRdb on the 5' RACE reads, yielding one entry per CDR3 protein. The sample has hundreds of thousands of distinct CDR3 sequences; 15% to 20% are singletons. The chain couples TRBV28 to TRBJ1-4, with D unresolved. The sequencing sample was made of PBMCs or a T cell subset sorted from them (not recorded which). The source of this sequence is a man aged 18 to 30 who had mild COVID-19 (a few samples of this study predate the infection). Cell type and time point are not known. CDR3 sequence (DNA): TGTGCCAGCAGCCGCAGTGGTGAAAAACTGTTTTTT. It is translated as CASSRSGEKLFF. Looking up the rest from reference TRBV28 and TRBJ1-4 gives the full variable domain: DVKVTQSSRYLVKRTGEKVFLECVQDMDHENMFWYRQDPGLGLRLIYFSYDVKMKEKGDIPEGYSVSREKKERFSLILESASTNQTSMYLCASSRSGEKLFFGSGTQLSVL.